The 18 T cell receptor beta chains presented below share a single source sample, sequenced in a study of T cells after yellow fever vaccination. MiXCR, applied by TCRdb to the 5' RACE reads, yields one record per CDR3 protein. The data contain about 58,000 distinct CDR3 sequences, around 6.2% of them singletons. The sample here was PBMCs, either bulk or a sorted T-cell subset (CD4+, CD8+, memory, or dextramer-sorted; not recorded which), taken on the day of the yellow fever booster vaccination. The source is a man aged 18 to 35 who received the YFV17D yellow fever vaccine.

The chain has TRBV7-9 and TRBJ2-7; maybe TRBD2 (5 bases). Germline CDR1 and CDR2: SEHNR and FQNEAQ (reference sequence). The length of the CDR3 is 15 residues. Trimming took 5 bases from V and 2 from J, leaving 16 bases between them. The CDR3 DNA is TGTGCCAGCAGCGTCCGGGAAGCCATTCCCTACGAGCAGTACTTC. It codes for CASSVREAIPYEQYF.

The CDR3 is CASSLWWGSGANVLTF. The CDR3 coding sequence is TGTGCCAGCAGTTTATGGTGGGGCTCTGGGGCCAACGTCCTGACTTTC. The V call is TRBV27, the J call TRBJ2-6; D call uncertain. The V gene's germline CDR1 is MNHEY and CDR2 SMNVEV (reference sequence). The CDR3 contains 16 residues. V was shortened by 1 base and J by 0 bases, with 7 bases between the two germline ends.

CDR3 amino acids: CASSIGNTIYF. The CDR3 coding sequence is TGTGCCAGCTCGATTGGAAACACCATATATTTT. The chain links TRBV7-9 to TRBJ1-3; D gene ambiguous. The germline V gene has CDR1 SEHNR and CDR2 FQNEAQ (reference sequence). This CDR3 is 11 amino acids long. The germline V and J ends were trimmed by 8 bases and 3 bases, with 5 bases remaining between them.

In its sample, this clonotype was seen a few times. This chain links TRBV6-5 with TRBJ1-2, with a weak D call TRBD1 (6 bases). The CDR3 extends over 15 amino acids. The germline V and J ends were trimmed by 4 bases and 2 bases, with 14 bases remaining between them. CDR1 and CDR2 from the germline V gene are MNHEY and SVGAGI. The CDR3 region is CASSFRTVENYGYTF. The CDR3 bases are TGTGCCAGCAGTTTCCGGACAGTTGAAAACTATGGCTACACCTTC.

This clonotype came up many times. The chain couples TRBV7-6 to TRBJ1-2; weak D call: TRBD1 (5 bases). Trimming shortened V by 5 bases and J by 5 bases, and 18 bases separated the two germline ends. Per germline, CDR1 SGHVS and CDR2 FNYEAQ. The CDR3 spans 15 residues. The CDR3: CASSHGTPGPYGYTF. The CDR3 DNA reads TGTGCCAGCAGCCATGGGACGCCTGGGCCTTATGGCTACACCTTC. Together with reference TRBV7-6 and TRBJ1-2, the CDR3 gives the full variable domain: GAGVSQSPRYKVTKRGQDVALRCDPISGHVSLYWYRQALGQGPEFLTYFNYEAQQDKSGLPNDRFSAERPEGSISTLTIQRTEQRDSAMYRCASSHGTPGPYGYTFGSGTRLTVV.

This clonotype has a count of ten or more. J is TRBJ2-1 and V is TRBV2; D may be TRBD2 (5 bases). V was cut by 11 bases and J by 9 bases, with 23 bases left in between. The CDR3 runs 14 residues. Germline V CDR1 and CDR2: SNHLY, FYNNEI. The CDR3 loop reads CAVPWETAGGEQFF. In nucleotides, the CDR3 is TGTGCCGTACCCTGGGAAACGGCGGGCGGTGAGCAGTTCTTC.

This clonotype appeared many times. This chain links TRBV5-1 with TRBJ2-3; 10 nucleotides match TRBD1. CDR1 and CDR2 from the germline V gene are SGHRS and YFSETQ. There are 16 residues in the CDR3. The trim removed 2 bases at V and 4 bases at J, leaving 7 bases unmatched. CDR3 coding DNA: TGCGCCAGCAGCTTACGGGGACAGGGGAGGGCAGATACGCAGTATTTT. This codes for CASSLRGQGRADTQYF.

This clonotype came up a few times. J is TRBJ2-3 and V is TRBV7-2; D gene uncertain. The germline V and J ends were trimmed by 2 bases and 0 bases, with 9 bases remaining between them. The CDR3 covers 15 residues. Germline loops: CDR1 SGHTA, CDR2 FQGNSA. The DNA for the CDR3 is TGTGCCAGCAGCTTAAACTACGCTAGCACAGATACGCAGTATTTT. Encoded protein: CASSLNYASTDTQYF. The full variable domain, completed using reference TRBV7-2 and TRBJ2-3, is GAGVSQSPSNKVTEKGKDVELRCDPISGHTALYWYRQSLGQGLEFLIYFQGNSAPDKSGLPSDRFSAERTGGSVSTLTIQRTQQEDSAVYLCASSLNYASTDTQYFGPGTRLTVL.

This clonotype was counted many times. The V call is TRBV12-3 or TRBV12-4, the J call TRBJ1-5; 7 nucleotides align to TRBD1. The V gene end was trimmed by 6 bases and the J gene end by 5 bases; junction bases not matched to a gene: 7. This CDR3 is 14 amino acids long. DNA for the CDR3: TGTGCCAGCAGCCTAGGGGACAGCCATCAGCCCCAGCATTTT. Its protein is CASSLGDSHQPQHF.

This clonotype counts as medium-sized. The chain carries TRBV7-9 and TRBJ1-2; D is unclear. The germline V gene encodes CDR1 SEHNR and CDR2 FQNEAQ (reference sequence). The CDR3 extends over 14 amino acids. Trimming cost V 1 base and J 2 bases, with 8 bases left between them. The CDR3 here is CASSLGTENYGYTF. CDR3 nucleotide sequence: TGTGCCAGCAGCTTAGGTACAGAGAACTATGGCTACACCTTC.

This clonotype was found many times. The chain couples TRBV7-6 to TRBJ2-1; 7 nucleotides line up with TRBD1. The CDR3 runs 15 residues. Germline CDR1 is SGHVS and CDR2 is FNYEAQ. The J segment lost 5 bases and the V segment lost 2 bases, leaving 6 bases of the junction unmatched. In nucleotides, the CDR3 is TGTGCCAGCAGCTTATACACAGGGGTGGACAATGAGCAGTTCTTC. This encodes CASSLYTGVDNEQFF.

In its sample, this clonotype was seen many times. The V and J genes are TRBV4-2 and TRBJ2-1; D perhaps matches TRBD2 (5 bases). The CDR3 contains 15 residues. Trimming left V 0 bases short and J 7 bases short, with 13 bases between. Germline CDR1 reads LGHNA; CDR2 reads YNFKEQ. CDR3 sequence: CASSQERWEWNEQFF. The CDR3 nucleotides are TGTGCCAGCAGCCAAGAGCGGTGGGAGTGGAATGAGCAGTTCTTC.

In its sample, this clonotype was seen a few times. V is TRBV7-2 and J is TRBJ2-5; unclear D gene. The germline CDR1 and CDR2 sequences are SGHTA and FQGNSA. V was shortened by 3 bases and J by 4 bases, with 9 bases between the two germline ends. This CDR3 is 13 amino acids long. In DNA form, the CDR3 reads TGTGCCAGCAGCTTCCAGGTTTTAGAGACCCAGTACTTC. The encoded protein is CASSFQVLETQYF.

There are a few counts of this clonotype. The rearrangement links TRBV7-2 to TRBJ2-1; D may be TRBD1 (5 bases). Germline lookup yields CDR1 SGHTA and CDR2 FQGNSA. The CDR3 contains 13 residues. V dropped 3 bases and J dropped 8 bases, with 11 bases sitting between them. This CDR3 reads CASSFFWGYEQFF. For the CDR3, the DNA is TGTGCCAGCAGCTTTTTCTGGGGCTATGAGCAGTTCTTC.

This clonotype was found many times. The gene calls are TRBV7-9 and TRBJ1-2, with unresolved D. Germline V gene sequence: CDR1 SEHNR, CDR2 FQNEAQ (reference sequence). This CDR3 has 12 residues. V dropped 2 bases and J dropped 6 bases, with 7 bases sitting between them. In DNA, the CDR3 is TGTGCCAGCAGCTTACCGATTGATGGCTACACCTTC. It yields the protein CASSLPIDGYTF. The full variable domain, in which reference TRBV7-9 and TRBJ1-2 provide the parts outside the CDR3, is DTGVSQNPRHKITKRGQNVTFRCDPISEHNRLYWYRQTLGQGPEFLTYFQNEAQLEKSRLLSDRFSAERPKGSFSTLEIQRTEQGDSAMYLCASSLPIDGYTFGSGTRLTVV.

This clonotype was observed at least ten times. The CDR3 protein is CASSRDTDMNTEAFF. CDR3 bases: TGTGCCAGCAGTCGCGACACGGACATGAACACTGAAGCTTTCTTT. V is TRBV6-5 and J is TRBJ1-1, with a weak D call TRBD1 (5 bases). The CDR3 runs to 15 residues. Trimming removed 5 bases at V and 0 bases at J, with 13 bases between. Germline V CDR1 and CDR2: MNHEY, SVGAGI.

This clonotype showed up just a few times. The chain couples TRBV7-9 to TRBJ2-6, with TRBD1 identical over 8 bases. The CDR3 sequence is 20 residues long. Looked up from germline, CDR1 is SEHNR and CDR2 is FQNEAQ (reference sequence). V shed 2 bases, J shed 0 bases, and the junction held 12 bases outside the gene matches. Here the CDR3 reads CASSLTVSGGHPSGANVLTF. In DNA form, the CDR3 reads TGTGCCAGCAGCTTAACTGTATCAGGGGGCCACCCCTCTGGGGCCAACGTCCTGACTTTC.

The V call is TRBV7-9, the J call TRBJ2-2; the D gene could be TRBD1 or TRBD2 (5 bases each). V lost 2 bases and J lost 5, with 24 bases in between. Germline CDR1 and CDR2: SEHNR and FQNEAQ (reference sequence). CDR3 length equals 19 residues. In DNA, the CDR3 is TGTGCCAGCAGCTTAACAATCCAGCCGGGGCCGGGGCGAACCGGGGAGCTGTTTTTT. This encodes CASSLTIQPGPGRTGELFF.